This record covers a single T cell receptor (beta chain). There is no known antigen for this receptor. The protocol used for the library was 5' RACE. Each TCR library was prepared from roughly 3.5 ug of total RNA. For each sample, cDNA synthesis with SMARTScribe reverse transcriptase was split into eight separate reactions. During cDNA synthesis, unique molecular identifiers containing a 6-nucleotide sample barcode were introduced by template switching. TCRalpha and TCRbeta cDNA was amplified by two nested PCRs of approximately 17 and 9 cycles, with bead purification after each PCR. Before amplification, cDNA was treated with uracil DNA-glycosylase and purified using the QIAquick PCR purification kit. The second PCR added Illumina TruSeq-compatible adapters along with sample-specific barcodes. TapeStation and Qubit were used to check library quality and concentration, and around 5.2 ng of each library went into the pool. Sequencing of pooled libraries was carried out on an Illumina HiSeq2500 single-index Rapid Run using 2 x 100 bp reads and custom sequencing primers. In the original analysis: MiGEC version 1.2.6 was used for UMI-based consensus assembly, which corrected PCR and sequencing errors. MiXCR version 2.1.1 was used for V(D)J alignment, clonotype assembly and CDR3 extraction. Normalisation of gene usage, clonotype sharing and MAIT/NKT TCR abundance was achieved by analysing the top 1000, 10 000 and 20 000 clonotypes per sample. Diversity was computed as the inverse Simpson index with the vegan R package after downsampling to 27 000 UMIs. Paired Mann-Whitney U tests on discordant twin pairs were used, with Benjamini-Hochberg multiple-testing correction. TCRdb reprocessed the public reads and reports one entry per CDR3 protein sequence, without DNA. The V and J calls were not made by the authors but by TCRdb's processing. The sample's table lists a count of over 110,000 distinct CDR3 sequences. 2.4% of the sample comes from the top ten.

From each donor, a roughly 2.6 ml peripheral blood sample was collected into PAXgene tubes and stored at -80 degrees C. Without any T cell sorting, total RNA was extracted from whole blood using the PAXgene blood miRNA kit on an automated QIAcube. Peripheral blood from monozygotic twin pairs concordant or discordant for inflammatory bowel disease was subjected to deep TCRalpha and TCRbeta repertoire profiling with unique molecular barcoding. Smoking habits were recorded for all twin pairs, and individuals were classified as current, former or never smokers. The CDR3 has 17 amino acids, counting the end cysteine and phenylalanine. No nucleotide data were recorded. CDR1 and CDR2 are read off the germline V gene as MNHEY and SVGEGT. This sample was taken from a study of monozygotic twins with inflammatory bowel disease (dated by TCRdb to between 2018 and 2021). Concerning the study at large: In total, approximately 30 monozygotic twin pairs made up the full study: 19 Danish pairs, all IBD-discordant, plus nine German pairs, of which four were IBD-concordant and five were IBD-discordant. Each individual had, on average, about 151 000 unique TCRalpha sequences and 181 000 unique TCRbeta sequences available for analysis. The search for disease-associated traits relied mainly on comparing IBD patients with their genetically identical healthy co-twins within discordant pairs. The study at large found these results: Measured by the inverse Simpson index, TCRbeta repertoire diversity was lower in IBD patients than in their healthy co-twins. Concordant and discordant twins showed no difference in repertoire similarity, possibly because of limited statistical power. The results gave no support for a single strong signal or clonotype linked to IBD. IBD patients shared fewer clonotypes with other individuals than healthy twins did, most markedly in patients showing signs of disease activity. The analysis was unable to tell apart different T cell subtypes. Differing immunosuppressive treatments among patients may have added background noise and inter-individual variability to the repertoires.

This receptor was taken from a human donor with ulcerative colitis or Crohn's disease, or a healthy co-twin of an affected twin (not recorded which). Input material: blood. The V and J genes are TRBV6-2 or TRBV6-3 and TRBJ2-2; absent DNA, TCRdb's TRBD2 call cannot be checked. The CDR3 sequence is CASSYDLVRLNTGELFF.